This entry is about one TCR beta chain. What it recognizes is unknown. The data originate from a study of blood T cells in healthy people across ages. Study-wide findings and caveats: While age rose, TCR beta diversity per million T cells dropped in a roughly linear way. Unsorted PBMCs prevented conclusive naive versus antigen-experienced comparison.

The second PCR ran about 6 to 12 cycles with a sample-barcoded 5' primer and J-beta primers. A single record per CDR3 protein comes from TCRdb applying MiXCR to the 5' RACE reads. The sample shows approximately 900,000 distinct CDR3 sequences, 25% to 35% of them seen only once. Those donating, healthy Caucasian individuals from Russia, were aged roughly 6 to 100. Per sample, no less than 6 micrograms of total RNA were extracted. The V and J ends lost 4 bases and 8 bases respectively, with 16 bases between them. In germline, CDR1 is SGHRS, CDR2 YFSETQ. The CDR3 consists of 14 residues. This same sample was also taken into another study, of T cells of mothers and their children.

Sequencing used blood. This chain uses TRBV5-1 with TRBJ2-4; D perhaps matches TRBD2 (5 bases). This sequence was found in a woman in her 40s in good health. The CDR3 loop is CASSGPGTNDIQYF. The CDR3, as DNA: TGCGCCAGCAGCGGCCCGGGAACTAACGACATTCAGTACTTC.